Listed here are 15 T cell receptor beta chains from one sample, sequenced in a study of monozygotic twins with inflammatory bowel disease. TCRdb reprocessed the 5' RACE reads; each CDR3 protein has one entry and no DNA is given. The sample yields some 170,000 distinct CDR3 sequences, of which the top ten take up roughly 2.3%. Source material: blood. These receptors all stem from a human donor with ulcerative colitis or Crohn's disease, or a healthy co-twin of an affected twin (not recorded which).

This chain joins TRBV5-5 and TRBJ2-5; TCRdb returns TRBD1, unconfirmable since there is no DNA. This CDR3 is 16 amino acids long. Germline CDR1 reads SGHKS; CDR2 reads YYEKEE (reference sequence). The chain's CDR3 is CASSPDLAGARGTQYF.

The CDR3 protein is CASSQRGGDTQYF. The chain links TRBV3-1 to TRBJ2-3; as DNA is missing, the TRBD2 call by TCRdb cannot be tested. Germline assignment: CDR1 LGHDT and CDR2 YNNKEL (reference sequence). The CDR3 is 13 amino acids.

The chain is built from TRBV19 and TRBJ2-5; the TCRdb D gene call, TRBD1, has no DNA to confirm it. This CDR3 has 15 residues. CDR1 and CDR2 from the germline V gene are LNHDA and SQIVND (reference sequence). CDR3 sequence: CASSRSTGVGETQYF.

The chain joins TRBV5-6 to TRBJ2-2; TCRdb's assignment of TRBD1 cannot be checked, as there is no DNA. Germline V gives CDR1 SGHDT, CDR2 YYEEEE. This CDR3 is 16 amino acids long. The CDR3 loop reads CASSTSGSIITGELFF.

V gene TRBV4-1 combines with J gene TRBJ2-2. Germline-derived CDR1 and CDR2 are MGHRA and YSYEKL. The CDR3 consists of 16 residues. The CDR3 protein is CASNLGIGENTGELFF.

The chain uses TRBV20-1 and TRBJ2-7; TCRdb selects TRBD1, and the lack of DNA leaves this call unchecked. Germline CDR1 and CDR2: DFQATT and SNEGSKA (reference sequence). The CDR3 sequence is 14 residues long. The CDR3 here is CSATPGTGAYEQYF.

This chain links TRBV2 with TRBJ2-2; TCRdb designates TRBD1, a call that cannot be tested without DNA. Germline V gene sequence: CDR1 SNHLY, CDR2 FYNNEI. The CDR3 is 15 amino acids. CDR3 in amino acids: CASTLDRSNTGELFF.

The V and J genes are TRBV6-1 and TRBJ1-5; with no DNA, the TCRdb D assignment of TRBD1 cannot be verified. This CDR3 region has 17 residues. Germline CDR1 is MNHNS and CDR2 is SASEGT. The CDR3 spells CASMDSTGGPSNQPQHF.

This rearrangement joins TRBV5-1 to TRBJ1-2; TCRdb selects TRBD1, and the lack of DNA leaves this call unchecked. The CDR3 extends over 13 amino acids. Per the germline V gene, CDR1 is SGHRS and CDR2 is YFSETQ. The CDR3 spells CASSLVGDRGYTF.

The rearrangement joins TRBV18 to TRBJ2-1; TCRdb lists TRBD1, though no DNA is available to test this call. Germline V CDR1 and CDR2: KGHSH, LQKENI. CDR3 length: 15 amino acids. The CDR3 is CASSPDRGAYNEQFF.

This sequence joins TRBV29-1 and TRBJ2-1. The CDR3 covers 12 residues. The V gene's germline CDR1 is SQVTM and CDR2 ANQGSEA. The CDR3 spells CSVEPTYNEQFF.

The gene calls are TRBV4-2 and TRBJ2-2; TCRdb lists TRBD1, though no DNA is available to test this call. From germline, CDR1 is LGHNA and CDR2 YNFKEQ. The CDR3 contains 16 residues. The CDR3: CASSPQTGGETGELFF.

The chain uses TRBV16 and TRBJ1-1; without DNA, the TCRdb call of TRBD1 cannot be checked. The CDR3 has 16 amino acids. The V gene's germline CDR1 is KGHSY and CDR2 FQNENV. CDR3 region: CASSQTGGQGVAEAFF.

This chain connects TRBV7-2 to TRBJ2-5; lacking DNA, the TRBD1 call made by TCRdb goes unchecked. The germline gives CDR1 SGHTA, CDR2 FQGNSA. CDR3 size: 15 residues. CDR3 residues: CASSSMTGGVETQYF.

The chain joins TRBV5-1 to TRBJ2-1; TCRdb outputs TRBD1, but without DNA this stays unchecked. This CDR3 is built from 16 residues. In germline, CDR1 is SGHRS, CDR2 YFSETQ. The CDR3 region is CASSLVVGDGNNEQFF.